This note documents a single T cell receptor beta chain sequence. The source of the sample is a study of blood T cell repertoires in COVID-19. As for the study in general: Samples came from the United States, Italy and Spain, spanning acute and convalescent COVID-19. Sample material is recorded as cDNA or gDNA derived from T cells, B-cell-depleted T cells, or PBMCs.

As originally analysed: It was from reference gene primer amplification that nucleated cell counts were estimated. The table came from immunoSEQ multiplex PCR; TCRdb's copy has only in-frame clones and leaves some out. Clonal size and the V and J genes are those of that table, whereas D and trimming came from the DNA. Here the sample spans roughly 53,000 clones, about nine tenths being singletons. The CDR3 length is 16 residues. Germline loops: CDR1 LGHDT, CDR2 YNNKEL (reference sequence). Losses at the gene ends were 4 bases for V and 0 bases for J; bases not matched to a gene: 5. The chain recombines TRBV3-1 (or the pseudogene TRBV3-2) with TRBJ2-2; 7 bases map to TRBD2. This TCR came from a woman between 40 and 55 years old with active COVID-19. Sequencing was performed on peripheral blood. The CDR3 protein is CASSRNRGANTGELFF. As DNA, the CDR3 is TGTGCCAGCAGCCGCAACCGGGGGGCGAACACCGGGGAGCTGTTTTTT.